A selection of T cell receptor beta chains follows, all from one sample in a study of control samples from healthy donors and cancer patients. Only in-frame clones appear in the TCRdb table, and some are missing; sequencing was by immunoSEQ multiplex PCR. The data hold over 50,000 clones, with approximately 91% observed a single time. The sample was blood. The receptors shown here come from a man aged 45-60 years in good health. Both conserved end residues are part of each CDR3. The D gene is left open where the match is weak. Some rows have no size entry. The others give once, few or many, or a class for an expanded clone.

abundance,j_gene,d_gene,v_gene,CDR3aa,CDR3nt
.,TRBJ2-7,.,TRBV11-2,CASSSALAYEQYF,TGTGCCAGCAGCTCCGCCTTGGCCTACGAGCAGTACTTC
once,TRBJ2-3,TRBD2,TRBV28,CASRPAAGGTDTQYF,TGTGCCAGCAGACCAGCCGCGGGAGGGACAGATACGCAGTATTTT
.,TRBJ1-1,.,TRBV6-5,CASSTGGRTEAFF,TGTGCCAGTTCCACGGGGGGCCGTACTGAAGCTTTCTTT
.,TRBJ1-1,.,TRBV5-1,CASSLGQLYTEAFF,TGCGCCAGCAGCTTGGGGCAGCTTTACACTGAAGCTTTCTTT
.,TRBJ2-1,TRBD2,TRBV9,CASSPGTSDYNEQFF,TGTGCCAGCAGCCCCGGGACTAGCGACTACAATGAGCAGTTCTTC
.,TRBJ2-1,.,TRBV20-1,CSASASTDEQFF,TGCAGTGCTAGTGCCAGTACGGATGAGCAGTTCTTC
.,TRBJ1-4,TRBD1,TRBV2,CASSPGQIDEKLFF,TGTGCCAGCAGTCCGGGACAGATCGATGAAAAACTGTTTTTT
.,TRBJ2-3,.,TRBV7-2,CASSLRSSTDTQYF,TGTGCCAGCAGCTTAAGGTCCTCCACAGATACGCAGTATTTT
.,TRBJ2-7,TRBD1,TRBV7-8,CASSAGTGGLGQYF,TGTGCCAGCAGCGCTGGGACAGGGGGCCTGGGGCAGTACTTC
.,TRBJ1-1,.,TRBV2,CASKGGTFTLNTEAFF,TGTGCCAGCAAGGGTGGGACATTTACCTTGAACACTGAAGCTTTCTTT
.,TRBJ1-6,TRBD1,TRBV2,CASKQGRLNSPLHF,TGTGCCAGCAAACAGGGGCGCCTTAATTCACCCCTCCACTTT
.,TRBJ1-2,.,TRBV5-4,CASSLGGPGRDGYTF,TGTGCCAGCAGCTTGGGCGGTCCAGGTCGGGATGGCTACACCTTC
few,TRBJ2-2,.,TRBV24-1,CATPSHRDNTGELFF,TGTGCCACCCCCTCCCACCGGGATAACACCGGGGAGCTGTTTTTT
.,TRBJ2-7,.,TRBV2,CASSAYEQYF,TGTGCCAGCAGTGCATACGAGCAGTACTTC
.,TRBJ1-2,TRBD1,TRBV2,CASIGTGGVYGYTF,TGTGCCAGCATCGGGACAGGGGGAGTCTATGGCTACACCTTC
.,TRBJ1-3,.,TRBV9,CASSVGGNSGNTIYF,TGTGCCAGCAGCGTAGGCGGGAACTCTGGAAACACCATATATTTT
.,TRBJ2-2,.,TRBV5-6,CASSSGGHPTGELFF,TGTGCCAGCAGCTCCGGCGGGCACCCCACCGGGGAGCTGTTTTTT
.,TRBJ2-7,.,TRBV7-6,CASSLATSNEQYF,TGTGCCAGCAGCTTAGCGACTAGTAACGAGCAGTACTTC
.,TRBJ2-1,.,TRBV11-2,CASSLEVNEQFF,TGTGCCAGCAGCTTGGAGGTGAATGAGCAGTTCTTC
.,TRBJ1-4,.,TRBV27,CASSFVGATEKLFF,TGTGCCAGCAGTTTCGTCGGGGCTACTGAAAAACTGTTTTTT
.,TRBJ2-5,.,TRBV5-4,CASSFPAEETQYF,TGTGCCAGCAGCTTCCCGGCAGAAGAGACCCAGTACTTC
.,TRBJ2-3,.,TRBV19,CASILGSRRPPRVRDTQYF,TGTGCCAGTATCCTAGGCAGCCGACGGCCCCCCCGGGTAAGGGATACGCAGTATTTT
.,TRBJ2-7,.,TRBV4-1,CASSQKLVLEGEQYF,TGCGCCAGCAGCCAAAAGCTGGTCCTCGAGGGAGAGCAGTACTTC
.,TRBJ1-6,TRBD1,TRBV14,CASSQERWQGVRNSPLHF,TGTGCCAGCAGCCAAGAAAGGTGGCAGGGGGTGAGGAATTCACCCCTCCACTTT
.,TRBJ1-4,.,TRBV6-5,CASRSVSTNEKLFF,TGTGCCAGCAGATCGGTCTCAACTAATGAAAAACTGTTTTTT
.,TRBJ2-1,TRBD2,TRBV19,CASSILAASYNEQFF,TGTGCCAGTAGTATCCTAGCGGCCTCCTACAATGAGCAGTTCTTC
.,TRBJ2-1,TRBD2,TRBV6-1,CASSEAPAGGDNEQFF,TGTGCCAGCAGTGAAGCCCCAGCGGGAGGGGACAATGAGCAGTTCTTC
.,TRBJ2-1,.,TRBV28,CASSLLEAGQFF,TGTGCCAGCAGTTTACTGGAGGCAGGGCAGTTCTTC
.,TRBJ1-3,.,TRBV9,CASSPTGDSSGNTIYF,TGTGCCAGCAGCCCCACCGGGGATAGCTCTGGAAACACCATATATTTT
.,TRBJ2-3,.,TRBV28,CASQHGTRTDTQYF,TGTGCCAGCCAACACGGGACCCGCACAGATACGCAGTATTTT
.,TRBJ2-7,TRBD2,TRBV5-7,CASSLRGTSGTYEQYF,TGTGCCAGCAGCTTGCGGGGGACTAGCGGGACCTACGAGCAGTACTTC
once,TRBJ1-2,.,TRBV14,CASSQGWGDGYTF,TGTGCCAGCAGCCAAGGTTGGGGGGATGGCTACACCTTC
.,TRBJ1-5,.,TRBV27,CASSLTGMYRPQHF,TGTGCCAGCAGTTTGACAGGAATGTATCGGCCCCAGCATTTT
.,TRBJ1-6,.,TRBV4-3,CASSRKLGSEGSPLHF,TGCGCCAGCAGCCGAAAGCTAGGGTCGGAAGGATCACCCCTCCACTTT
.,TRBJ2-2,.,TRBV10-2,CASLGATGELFF,TGCGCCAGCTTAGGGGCCACCGGGGAGCTGTTTTTT
.,TRBJ2-7,TRBD1,TRBV6-5,CASRGQGNYEQYF,TGTGCCAGCAGGGGACAGGGAAACTACGAGCAGTACTTC
.,TRBJ2-6,.,TRBV5-4,CASSLSFGDAANVLTF,TGTGCCAGCAGCTTGAGTTTCGGGGATGCGGCCAACGTCCTGACTTTC
.,TRBJ1-6,.,TRBV27,CASSLGVGGNSPLHF,TGTGCCAGCAGTTTAGGAGTAGGGGGTAATTCACCCCTCCACTTT
.,TRBJ2-5,.,TRBV4-1,CASSQVFLGGQETQYF,TGCGCCAGCAGCCAAGTATTCTTGGGGGGCCAAGAGACCCAGTACTTC
.,TRBJ2-3,TRBD2,TRBV7-2,CASILSGRGGTTDTQYF,TGTGCCAGCATATTAAGCGGGAGAGGAGGTACGACAGATACGCAGTATTTT
.,TRBJ2-7,.,TRBV7-2,CASSEGSGLGSYEQYF,TGTGCCAGCAGCGAAGGGAGCGGATTAGGCTCCTACGAGCAGTACTTC
.,TRBJ2-5,.,TRBV9,CASSVTGASGRETQYF,TGTGCCAGCAGCGTAACAGGGGCTAGCGGGCGGGAGACCCAGTACTTC
.,TRBJ1-4,.,TRBV19,CASSTAGFRGEKLFF,TGTGCCAGTAGTACCGCAGGGTTCCGGGGTGAAAAACTGTTTTTT
.,TRBJ1-5,TRBD1,TRBV7-6,CASSLDADRNQPQHF,TGTGCCAGCAGCTTAGACGCGGACAGGAATCAGCCCCAGCATTTT
.,TRBJ2-5,.,TRBV9,CASSSRGASAQGQETQYF,TGTGCCAGCAGCTCCAGGGGGGCTAGCGCCCAGGGCCAAGAGACCCAGTACTTC
once,TRBJ2-5,.,TRBV6-7,CASSPPGSLNGQETQYF,TGTGCCAGCAGTCCGCCCGGGAGCTTGAACGGCCAAGAGACCCAGTACTTC
.,TRBJ2-7,TRBD2,TRBV28,CASSPSGLAGADYEQYF,TGTGCCAGCAGTCCCTCGGGACTAGCGGGAGCAGACTACGAGCAGTACTTC